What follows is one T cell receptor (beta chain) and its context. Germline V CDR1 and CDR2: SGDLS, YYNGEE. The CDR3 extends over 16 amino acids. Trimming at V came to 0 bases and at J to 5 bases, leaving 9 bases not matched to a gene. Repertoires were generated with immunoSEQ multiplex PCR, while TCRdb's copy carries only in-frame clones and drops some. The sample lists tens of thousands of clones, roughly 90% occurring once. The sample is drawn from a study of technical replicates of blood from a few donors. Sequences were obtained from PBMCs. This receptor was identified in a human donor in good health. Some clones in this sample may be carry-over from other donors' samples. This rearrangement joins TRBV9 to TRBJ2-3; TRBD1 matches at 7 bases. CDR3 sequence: CASSVEGASRIDTQYF. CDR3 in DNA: TGTGCCAGCAGCGTAGAGGGGGCGAGTCGGATAGATACGCAGTATTTT.